This T cell receptor beta chain was sequenced during a study of shared clonotypes between healthy human individuals. From germline, CDR1 is SEHNR and CDR2 FQNEAQ (reference sequence). With 1 base clipped from V and 8 bases from J, the junction kept 9 bases outside the gene matches. The CDR3 has 17 amino acids. Libraries were prepared by immunoSEQ multiplex PCR; TCRdb keeps only in-frame clonotypes and omits some of them. In the table there are about 490,000 clones, roughly 78% of which are singletons. This receptor was taken from a woman aged 40 to 50 in good health. Some clones in this sample may be carry-over from other donors' samples. Sequencing used PBMCs. J is TRBJ1-4 and V is TRBV7-9, with 11 bases fitting TRBD1. The CDR3 region is CASSLEDRGRGVEKLFF. The CDR3, as DNA: TGTGCCAGCAGCTTAGAGGACAGGGGGCGGGGTGTAGAAAAACTGTTTTTT.